The entry below gives a single TCR beta chain sequence along with its context. The CDR3 is 17 residues long. Trimming removed 0 bases from V and 0 bases from J, with 12 bases in between. CDR1 is KGHSH and CDR2 is LQKENI in the germline V gene. The data were obtained in a study of blood T cell repertoires in COVID-19. Study summary: T cells, B-cell-depleted T cells, or PBMCs supplied cDNA or gDNA.

Original handling: Estimation of nucleated cell counts was performed using reference gene primer amplification. The data were produced by immunoSEQ multiplex PCR, yet TCRdb's version contains in-frame clones alone and is incomplete. That table furnishes V, J and clone size, whereas the DNA furnished D and trimming. The table records around 160,000 clones, around nine tenths of them present only once. Followed longitudinally, the Seattle patients had been enrolled during active infection. The sample consisted of peripheral blood. The rearrangement joins TRBV18 to TRBJ1-3; tentative D call: TRBD1 (5 bases). The clonotype was recovered from a woman in her 70s with COVID-19, enrolled during active disease. The CDR3 DNA sequence: TGTGCCAGCTCACCACCAGGGCAGGGATTCTCTGGAAACACCATATATTTT. It specifies CASSPPGQGFSGNTIYF.